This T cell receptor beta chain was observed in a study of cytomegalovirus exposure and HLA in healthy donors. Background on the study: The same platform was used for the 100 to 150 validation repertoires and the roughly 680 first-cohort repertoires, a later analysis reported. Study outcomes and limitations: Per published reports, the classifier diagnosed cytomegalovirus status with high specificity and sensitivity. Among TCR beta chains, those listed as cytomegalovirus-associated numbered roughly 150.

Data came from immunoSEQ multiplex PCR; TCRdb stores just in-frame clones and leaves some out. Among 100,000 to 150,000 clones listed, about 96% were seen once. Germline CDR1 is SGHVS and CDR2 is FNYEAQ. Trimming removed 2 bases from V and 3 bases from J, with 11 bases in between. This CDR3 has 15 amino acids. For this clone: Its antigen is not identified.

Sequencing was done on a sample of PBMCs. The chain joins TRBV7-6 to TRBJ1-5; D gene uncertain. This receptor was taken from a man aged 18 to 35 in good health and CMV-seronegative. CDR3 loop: CASSLSGAYNQPQHF. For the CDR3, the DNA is TGTGCCAGCAGCTTATCAGGCGCCTACAATCAGCCCCAGCATTTT.